This passage covers 11 T cell receptor beta chains from one sample sequenced in a study of T-cell memory formation after mild COVID-19. MiXCR, run by TCRdb on the 5' RACE reads, gives a single entry per CDR3 protein. The table shows roughly 620,000 distinct CDR3 sequences, with about a sixth occurring only once. The sample comprised PBMCs or a T cell subset sorted from them (not recorded which). All receptors derive from an adult woman who had mild COVID-19 (a few samples of this study predate the infection). Cell type and time point are not known.

This clonotype came up a few times. The chain recombines TRBV5-6 with TRBJ2-5, with D tentatively TRBD2 (6 bases). CDR3 length: 13 residues. Trimming took off 2 bases at V and 5 bases at J, with 10 bases between the two ends. Germline assignment: CDR1 SGHDT and CDR2 YYEEEE. CDR3 sequence (DNA): TGTGCCAGCAGCTTTGGAGGGGTGGAGACCCAGTACTTC. Protein product: CASSFGGVETQYF.

This clonotype was observed many times. V and J are TRBV4-1 and TRBJ2-2; tentative D call: TRBD1 (5 bases). There are 15 residues in the CDR3. CDR1 MGHRA and CDR2 YSYEKL come from the germline V gene. Trimming left V 1 base short and J 1 base short, with 7 bases between. For the CDR3, the DNA is TGCGCCAGCAGCCAAGTCGGACAGAACACCGGGGAGCTGTTTTTT. Encoded protein: CASSQVGQNTGELFF.

A few counts support this clonotype. The chain is built from TRBV10-3 and TRBJ2-1; perhaps D is TRBD1 or TRBD2 (8 bases each). Trimming removed 5 bases from V and 7 bases from J, with 21 bases in between. Germline-derived CDR1 and CDR2 are ENHRY and SYGVKD. The CDR3 extends over 16 amino acids. The CDR3 sequence is CAISRPGQGGGNEQFF. CDR3 nucleotide sequence: TGTGCCATCAGTCGACCCGGACAGGGCGGGGGGAATGAGCAGTTCTTC.

This clonotype was seen a few times. The chain is built from TRBV20-1 and TRBJ2-7, with 9 bases that match TRBD1. Germline V gene lookup returns CDR1 DFQATT and CDR2 SNEGSKA (reference sequence). The junction had 7 bases not matched to a gene; V was cut back by 3 bases and J by 1 base. The CDR3 has 15 residues. The CDR3 DNA is TGCAGTGCTAGGGACAGGGGATTACCTTCCTACGAGCAGTACTTC. As protein: CSARDRGLPSYEQYF.

This clonotype showed up many times. The chain joins TRBV2 to TRBJ1-3; no firm D call. The CDR3 covers 13 residues. V was cut by 5 bases and J by 2 bases, with 7 bases left in between. Germline lookup yields CDR1 SNHLY and CDR2 FYNNEI. CDR3 DNA: TGTGCCAGCAGTTCGATTACTGGAAACACCATATATTTT. Amino acid sequence: CASSSITGNTIYF.

The rearrangement links TRBV7-8 to TRBJ2-7; the D is unclear. The V end was cut by 5 bases, the J end by 3 bases, with 17 bases between. CDR3 length: 15 residues. CDR1 SGHVS and CDR2 FQNEAQ come from the germline V gene. CDR3 DNA: TGTGCCAGCAGCCCCCCGCTCGAGAGCTTCTACGAGCAGTACTTC. Translation: CASSPPLESFYEQYF.

Only a few counts were recorded for this clonotype. This chain joins TRBV15 and TRBJ1-3; D is unclear. Between the trimmed V and J ends, which lost 0 bases and 9 bases, there was a span of 21 bases. This CDR3 has 17 amino acids. In germline, CDR1 is LNHNV, CDR2 YYDKDF (reference sequence). This chain's CDR3 is CATSRDLSDNHVGTIYF. CDR3 nucleotide sequence: TGTGCCACCAGCAGAGATCTTTCCGACAATCACGTTGGCACCATATATTTT.

The chain combines TRBV6-5 with TRBJ2-3, with 12 nucleotides matching TRBD2. Trimming took 0 bases from V and 6 from J; bases not matched to a gene: 4. The CDR3 consists of 16 residues. CDR1 and CDR2 (germline): MNHEY, SVGAGI. CDR3: CASSYSGLAGSDTQYF. DNA for the CDR3: TGTGCCAGCAGTTACTCGGGACTAGCGGGCTCTGATACGCAGTATTTT.

The gene calls are TRBV20-1 and TRBJ2-3; 7 nucleotides match TRBD2. CDR1 DFQATT and CDR2 SNEGSKA come from the germline V gene (reference sequence). J gave up 4 bases and V 1 base, and 8 bases lay outside the gene matches. This CDR3 spans 15 amino acids. CDR3 protein: CSARVGSGIADTQYF. CDR3 in DNA: TGCAGTGCTAGAGTTGGAAGCGGGATCGCAGATACGCAGTATTTT.

This chain links TRBV5-5 with TRBJ1-4; the D is unclear. Germline V CDR1 and CDR2: SGHKS, YYEKEE (reference sequence). The CDR3 loop spans 15 amino acids. V was pared by 1 base and J by 0 bases, with 7 bases between. The CDR3 sequence: CASSLLGATNEKLFF. The CDR3 region has the DNA TGTGCCAGCAGCTTGTTAGGTGCAACTAATGAAAAACTGTTTTTT. Together with reference TRBV5-5 and TRBJ1-4, the CDR3 gives the full variable domain: DAGVTQSPTHLIKTRGQQVTLRCSPISGHKSVSWYQQVLGQGPQFIFQYYEKEERGRGNFPDRFSARQFPNYSSELNVNALLLGDSALYLCASSLLGATNEKLFFGSGTQLSVL.

This clonotype was recorded a few times. V usage is TRBV4-2 and J usage is TRBJ2-1; 14 bases are shared with TRBD2. Germline trimming cut 0 bases from V and 5 bases from J; bases unmatched to any gene: 3. The CDR3 runs 17 residues. Germline assignment: CDR1 LGHNA and CDR2 YNFKEQ. CDR3 DNA sequence: TGTGCCAGCAGCCAAGACGGGACTAGCGGGGGTGACAATGAGCAGTTCTTC. Encoded protein: CASSQDGTSGGDNEQFF.